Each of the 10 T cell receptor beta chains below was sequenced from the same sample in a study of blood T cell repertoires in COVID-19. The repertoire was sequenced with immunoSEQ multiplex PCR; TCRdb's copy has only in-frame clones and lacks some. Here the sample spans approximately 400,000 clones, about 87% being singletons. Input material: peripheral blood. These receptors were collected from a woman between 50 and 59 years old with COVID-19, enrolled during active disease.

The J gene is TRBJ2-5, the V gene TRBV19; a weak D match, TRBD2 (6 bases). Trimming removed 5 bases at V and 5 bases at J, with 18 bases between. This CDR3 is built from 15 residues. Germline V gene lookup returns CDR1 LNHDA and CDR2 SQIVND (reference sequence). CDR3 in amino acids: CASSYRLVGAETQYF. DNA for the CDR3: TGTGCCAGTAGTTACCGACTAGTAGGGGCGGAGACCCAGTACTTC.

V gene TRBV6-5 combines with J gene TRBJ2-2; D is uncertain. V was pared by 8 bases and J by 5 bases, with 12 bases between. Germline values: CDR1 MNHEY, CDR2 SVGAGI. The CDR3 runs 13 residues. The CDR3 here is CASGSRSTGELFF. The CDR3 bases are TGTGCCAGCGGCTCTAGGAGTACCGGGGAGCTGTTTTTT.

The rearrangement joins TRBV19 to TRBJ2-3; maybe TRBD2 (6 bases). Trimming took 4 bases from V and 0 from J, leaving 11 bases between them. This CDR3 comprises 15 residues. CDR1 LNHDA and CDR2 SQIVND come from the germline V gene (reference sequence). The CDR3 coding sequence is TGTGCCAGTAGTAATCCGGGGGTCAGCACAGATACGCAGTATTTT. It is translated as CASSNPGVSTDTQYF. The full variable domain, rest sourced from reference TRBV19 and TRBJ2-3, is DGGITQSPKYLFRKEGQNVTLSCEQNLNHDAMYWYRQDPGQGLRLIYYSQIVNDFQKGDIAEGYSVSREKKESFPLTVTSAQKNPTAFYLCASSNPGVSTDTQYFGPGTRLTVL.

The CDR3 protein is CASSPRGTYLRRAFF. In DNA form, the CDR3 reads TGTGCCAGTAGCCCCCGAGGGACTTACCTGCGCCGGGCTTTCTTT. V and J are TRBV19 and TRBJ1-1; TRBD1 is a possible D gene (5 bases). There are 15 residues in the CDR3. Germline V lookup: CDR1 LNHDA, CDR2 SQIVND (reference sequence). Deletions cut 6 bases from V and 11 bases from J, with 25 bases between.

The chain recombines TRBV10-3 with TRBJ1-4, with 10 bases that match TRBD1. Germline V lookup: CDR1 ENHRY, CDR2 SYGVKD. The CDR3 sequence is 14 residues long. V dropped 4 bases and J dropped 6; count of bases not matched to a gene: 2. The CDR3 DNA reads TGTGCCATCAGTGGGGGACAGGGGTATGAAAAACTGTTTTTT. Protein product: CAISGGQGYEKLFF.

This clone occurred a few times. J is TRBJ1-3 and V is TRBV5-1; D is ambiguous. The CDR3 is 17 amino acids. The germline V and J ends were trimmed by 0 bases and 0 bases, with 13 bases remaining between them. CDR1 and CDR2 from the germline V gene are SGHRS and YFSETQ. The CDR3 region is CASSLGWRPDSGNTIYF. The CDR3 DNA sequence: TGCGCCAGCAGCTTGGGTTGGCGGCCGGACTCTGGAAACACCATATATTTT.

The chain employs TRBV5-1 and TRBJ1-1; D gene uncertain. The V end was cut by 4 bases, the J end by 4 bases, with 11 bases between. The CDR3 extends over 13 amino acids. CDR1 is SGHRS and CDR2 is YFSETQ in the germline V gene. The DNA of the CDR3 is TGCGCCAGCAGCCAAAGCGAGAGCACTGAAGCTTTCTTT. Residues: CASSQSESTEAFF.

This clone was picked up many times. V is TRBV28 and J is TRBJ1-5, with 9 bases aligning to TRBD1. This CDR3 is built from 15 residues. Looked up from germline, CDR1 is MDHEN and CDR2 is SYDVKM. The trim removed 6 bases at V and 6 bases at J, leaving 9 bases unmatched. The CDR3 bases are TGTGCCAGCAGGTTGGACAGGGGTGGTTTTCAGCCCCAGCATTTT. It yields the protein CASRLDRGGFQPQHF.

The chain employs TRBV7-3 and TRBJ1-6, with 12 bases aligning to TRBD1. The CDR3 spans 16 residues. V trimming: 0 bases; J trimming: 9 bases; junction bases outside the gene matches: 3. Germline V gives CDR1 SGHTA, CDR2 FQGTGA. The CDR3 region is CASSLTGQGAISPLHF. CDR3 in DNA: TGTGCCAGCAGCTTAACGGGACAGGGGGCGATTTCACCCCTCCACTTT.

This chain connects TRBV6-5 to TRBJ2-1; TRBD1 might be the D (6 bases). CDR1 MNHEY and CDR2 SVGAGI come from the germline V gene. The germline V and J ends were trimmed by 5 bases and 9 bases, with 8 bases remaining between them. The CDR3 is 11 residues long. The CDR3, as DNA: TGTGCCAGCAGTACAGGGTCTGAGCAGTTCTTC. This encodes CASSTGSEQFF.